Below, 15 T cell receptor beta chains from the same sample are listed, as sequenced in a study of OX40 agonist ivuxolimab in advanced cancers. Method: immunoSEQ multiplex PCR; TCRdb's copy keeps in-frame clones and lacks some. The data contain some 110,000 clones, just over 90% of them singletons. Sample: CD4+ or CD8+ T cells sorted from blood, taken in a trial of the OX40 agonist ivuxolimab. These receptors all come from an adult with an advanced solid tumor such as melanoma, head and neck, liver or kidney cancer.

The chain carries TRBV28 and TRBJ1-4, with D perhaps TRBD1 (5 bases). Germline values: CDR1 MDHEN, CDR2 SYDVKM. Trimming removed 5 bases from V and 4 bases from J, with 11 bases in between. The CDR3 totals 14 residues. CDR3 amino acids: CASSPGLLNEKLFF. The DNA of the CDR3 is TGTGCCAGCAGTCCAGGGCTACTTAATGAAAAACTGTTTTTT. The full variable domain, rest sourced from reference TRBV28 and TRBJ1-4, is DVKVTQSSRYLVKRTGEKVFLECVQDMDHENMFWYRQDPGLGLRLIYFSYDVKMKEKGDIPEGYSVSREKKERFSLILESASTNQTSMYLCASSPGLLNEKLFFGSGTQLSVL.

This clone has a single count. V gene TRBV5-1 combines with J gene TRBJ2-2; no clear D gene. Trimming stripped 4 bases from V and 6 bases from J, with 16 bases between. This CDR3 has 15 residues. Germline values: CDR1 SGHRS, CDR2 YFSETQ. CDR3 residues: CASSPVVSNPGELFF. The CDR3 DNA reads TGCGCCAGCAGCCCGGTAGTCAGCAACCCCGGGGAGCTGTTTTTT.

CDR3 residues: CASMGTSGRGRAKNIQYF. CDR3 DNA sequence: TGCGCCAGCATGGGGACTAGCGGGAGGGGAAGGGCCAAAAACATTCAGTACTTC. The chain uses TRBV5-1 and TRBJ2-4, with 16 bases aligning to TRBD2. Germline V CDR1 and CDR2: SGHRS, YFSETQ. CDR3 length equals 18 residues. V was pared by 6 bases and J by 1 base, with 7 bases of the junction left unmatched.

V gene TRBV5-6 combines with J gene TRBJ1-2; D is unresolved. CDR1 SGHDT and CDR2 YYEEEE come from the germline V gene. The CDR3 extends over 13 amino acids. The V gene lost 3 bases and the J gene lost 2 bases, with 8 bases spanning the gap. CDR3 nucleotides: TGTGCCAGCAGCTCGACACCCAACTATGGCTACACCTTC. Protein sequence: CASSSTPNYGYTF.

This rearrangement joins TRBV7-3 to TRBJ2-5; D unclear. CDR1 is SGHTA and CDR2 is FQGTGA in the germline V gene. V was pared by 1 base and J by 4 bases, with 10 bases between. The CDR3 length is 14 residues. The DNA for the CDR3 is TGTGCCAGCAGCTTAAATGGGCGGCCAGAGACCCAGTACTTC. Translated, it gives CASSLNGRPETQYF.

This sequence joins TRBV5-4 and TRBJ1-5, with a possible D match to TRBD1 (5 bases). The CDR3 is made up of 13 amino acids. CDR1 SGHNT and CDR2 YYREEE come from the germline V gene (reference sequence). With 4 bases removed from V and 4 bases from J, the gap between germline ends came to 9 bases. The CDR3 region has the DNA TGTGCCAGCAGCCCGGGACTTAATCAGCCCCAGCATTTT. It translates to CASSPGLNQPQHF.

This chain's CDR3 is CASSLGASGNNEQFF. The CDR3 region has the DNA TGTGCCAGCAGCCTAGGGGCTAGCGGAAACAATGAGCAGTTCTTC. The rearrangement joins TRBV11-3 to TRBJ2-1, with 7 bases aligning to TRBD2. J gave up 5 bases and V 5 bases, and 9 bases lay outside the gene matches. CDR3 length: 15 residues. CDR1 and CDR2 from the germline V gene are SGHNT and YENEEA.

This rearrangement joins TRBV5-1 to TRBJ2-3; 7 bases fit TRBD2. Germline V lookup: CDR1 SGHRS, CDR2 YFSETQ. The CDR3 covers 20 residues. The trim removed 0 bases at V and 2 bases at J, leaving 18 bases unmatched. The CDR3 reads CASSLVPAGKPTRFTDTQYF. In DNA form, the CDR3 reads TGCGCCAGCAGCTTGGTTCCAGCGGGAAAACCGACACGATTCACAGATACGCAGTATTTT. The full variable domain, rest sourced from reference TRBV5-1 and TRBJ2-3, is KAGVTQTPRYLIKTRGQQVTLSCSPISGHRSVSWYQQTPGQGLQFLFEYFSETQRNKGNFPGRFSGRQFSNSRSEMNVSTLELGDSALYLCASSLVPAGKPTRFTDTQYFGPGTRLTVL.

The chain has TRBV6-5 and TRBJ1-2, with TRBD1 as a possible D gene (6 bases). Trimming removed 7 bases at V and 5 bases at J, with 17 bases between. This CDR3 comprises 14 residues. Germline-derived CDR1 and CDR2 are MNHEY and SVGAGI. This chain's CDR3 is CASMINRVGYGYTF. The CDR3, as DNA: TGTGCCAGCATGATTAACAGGGTGGGATATGGCTACACCTTC.

This chain joins TRBV25-1 and TRBJ2-3, with D possibly called TRBD1 or TRBD2 (5 bases each). The CDR3 spans 13 residues. With 4 bases removed from V and 5 bases from J, the gap between germline ends came to 10 bases. Germline V gene data show CDR1 as MGHDK and CDR2 as SYGVNS. The CDR3 DNA reads TGTGCCAGCAGTGCGGCTGGGGGAGATACGCAGTATTTT. Its translation is CASSAAGGDTQYF. Based on the CDR3 plus reference TRBV25-1 and TRBJ2-3, the full variable domain is EADIYQTPRYLVIGTGKKITLECSQTMGHDKMYWYQQDPGMELHLIHYSYGVNSTEKGDLSSESTVSRIRTEHFPLTLESARPSHTSQYLCASSAAGGDTQYFGPGTRLTVL.

J is TRBJ1-3 and V is TRBV6-1; D gene ambiguous. This CDR3 is built from 14 residues. Trimming pared 5 bases from V and 2 bases from J, leaving 10 bases between. The germline V gene encodes CDR1 MNHNS and CDR2 SASEGT. CDR3 DNA: TGTGCCAGCAGTATCCCGCGGACTGGAAACACCATATATTTT. Translated: CASSIPRTGNTIYF.

The chain uses TRBV19 and TRBJ2-1; TRBD1 or TRBD2 may be the D gene (6 bases each). CDR1 is LNHDA and CDR2 is SQIVND in the germline V gene (reference sequence). The CDR3 covers 15 residues. Deletions cut 4 bases from V and 0 bases from J, with 10 bases between. This CDR3 is CASSKGEDSYNEQFF. CDR3 in DNA: TGTGCCAGTAGTAAGGGGGAGGACTCCTACAATGAGCAGTTCTTC.

The rearrangement links TRBV11-2 to TRBJ2-3; 8 bases match TRBD2. V was pared by 2 bases and J by 1 base, with 11 bases of the junction left unmatched. CDR1 and CDR2 (germline): SGHAT, FQNNGV. The CDR3 is 18 residues long. Here the CDR3 reads CASSLRGGLFARTDTQYF. The CDR3, as DNA: TGTGCCAGCAGCTTACGGGGGGGGCTATTCGCCCGCACAGATACGCAGTATTTT.

This chain links TRBV18 with TRBJ2-1, with D tentatively TRBD1 or TRBD2 (5 bases each). V gave up 3 bases and J gave up 9 bases, with 12 bases separating them. The CDR3 length is 13 residues. The V gene's germline CDR1 is KGHSH and CDR2 LQKENI. The CDR3 here is CASSPQTGLEQFF. CDR3 DNA: TGTGCCAGCTCACCTCAAACGGGGCTTGAGCAGTTCTTC.

This clone was recorded only once. V gene TRBV6-1 combines with J gene TRBJ1-5; TRBD1 is a possible D gene (6 bases). CDR1 and CDR2 (germline): MNHNS, SASEGT. This CDR3 is built from 16 residues. V was shortened by 2 bases and J by 0 bases, with 11 bases between the two germline ends. In DNA, the CDR3 is TGTGCCAGCAGTGAAATAGGGACAACTAGCAATCAGCCCCAGCATTTT. It codes for CASSEIGTTSNQPQHF.